Each of the 16 T cell receptor beta chains below was sequenced from the same sample in a study of blood T cell repertoires in COVID-19. Here immunoSEQ multiplex PCR was the method, and the copy in TCRdb shows in-frame clones only, minus some. The sample carries 250,000 to 300,000 clones, 85% to 90% recorded once. Sequenced: PBMCs or T cells enriched from blood (not recorded which). The origin of the receptors is a man aged 35-49 years who had recovered from COVID-19.

The chain carries TRBV7-2 and TRBJ2-7; 7 bases are shared with TRBD1. The trim removed 5 bases at V and 2 bases at J, leaving 6 bases unmatched. Looked up from germline, CDR1 is SGHTA and CDR2 is FQGNSA. CDR3 size: 14 residues. The DNA for the CDR3 is TGTGCCAGCAGCGCCCGACAGGGTCCCTACGAGCAGTACTTC. Translating it yields CASSARQGPYEQYF.

This rearrangement joins TRBV9 to TRBJ1-3; no firm D call. The germline CDR1 and CDR2 sequences are SGDLS and YYNGEE. The CDR3 sequence is 14 residues long. Trimming left V 0 bases short and J 5 bases short, with 9 bases between. The CDR3 DNA follows: TGTGCCAGCAGCGTAGGGGTGGAGAGAAACACCATATATTTT. As protein: CASSVGVERNTIYF.

CDR3 region: CASSLVSGGVPYNEQFF. CDR3 nucleotides: TGCGCCAGCAGCTTGGTTAGCGGAGGGGTCCCCTACAATGAGCAGTTCTTC. This rearrangement joins TRBV5-1 to TRBJ2-1; a weak D match, TRBD2 (6 bases). Germline V gene sequence: CDR1 SGHRS, CDR2 YFSETQ. The CDR3 covers 17 residues. Trimming left V 0 bases short and J 2 bases short, with 15 bases between.

The chain links TRBV14 to TRBJ2-7; no firm D call. Germline CDR1 is SGHDN and CDR2 is FVKESK. V lost 1 base to trimming and J lost 4 bases, with 5 bases between them. The CDR3 is 12 residues long. CDR3 residues: CASSQGAYEQYF. The CDR3, as DNA: TGTGCCAGCAGCCAAGGAGCTTACGAGCAGTACTTC.

The rearrangement joins TRBV7-2 to TRBJ2-5, with 9 bases that match TRBD2. Per the germline V gene, CDR1 is SGHTA and CDR2 is FQGNSA. Trimming at V came to 2 bases and at J to 4 bases, leaving 8 bases not matched to a gene. This CDR3 has 16 residues. CDR3 amino acids: CASSLRSGRSRETQYF. CDR3 sequence (DNA): TGTGCCAGCAGCTTAAGAAGCGGGAGGAGCCGAGAGACCCAGTACTTC.

V gene TRBV7-2 combines with J gene TRBJ2-3, with 11 bases that match TRBD2. The CDR3 is made up of 15 amino acids. CDR1 is SGHTA and CDR2 is FQGNSA in the germline V gene. The trim removed 5 bases at V and 7 bases at J, leaving 8 bases unmatched. In DNA, the CDR3 is TGTGCCAGCAGCGCCACTAGCGGGAGTGAATATACGCAGTATTTT. Translated: CASSATSGSEYTQYF.

This clone turned up a few times. As DNA, the CDR3 is TGTGCCAGCAGCTTAGCGGTTACAGGTCTCTATGGCTACACCTTC. Translating it yields CASSLAVTGLYGYTF. The rearrangement uses TRBV7-8 and TRBJ1-2; D may be TRBD1 (5 bases). Looked up from germline, CDR1 is SGHVS and CDR2 is FQNEAQ. The CDR3 is 15 amino acids. Deletions cut 0 bases from V and 4 bases from J, with 12 bases between. The entire variable domain, with the rest obtained from reference TRBV7-8 and TRBJ1-2, is as follows: GAGVSQSPRYKVAKRGQDVALRCDPISGHVSLFWYQQALGQGPEFLTYFQNEAQLDKSGLPSDRFFAERPEGSVSTLKIQRTQQEDSAVYLCASSLAVTGLYGYTFGSGTRLTVV.

This clone appeared a single time. J is TRBJ1-2 and V is TRBV10-2, with D maybe TRBD1 (5 bases). The CDR3 is 14 amino acids. With 4 bases removed from V and 0 bases from J, the gap between germline ends came to 9 bases. Germline V gene data show CDR1 as WSHSY and CDR2 as SAAADI. This chain's CDR3 is CASSVVTANYGYTF. The CDR3 DNA reads as TGCGCCAGCAGTGTGGTGACAGCTAACTATGGCTACACCTTC.

This clone appeared once. The DNA for the CDR3 is TGTGCCAGCAGCCGTAGACTGGGACAGCCCCTGGAGGATTCACCCCTCCACTTT. This sequence encodes CASSRRLGQPLEDSPLHF. The chain couples TRBV28 to TRBJ1-6, with 7 bases lining up with TRBD1. With V trimmed by 6 bases and J by 8 bases, 19 bases remained unmatched. The CDR3 spans 18 residues. Germline CDR1 and CDR2: MDHEN and SYDVKM.

V and J are TRBV19 and TRBJ1-5; D call uncertain. This CDR3 has 14 residues. In germline, CDR1 is LNHDA, CDR2 SQIVND (reference sequence). The V gene lost 1 base and the J gene lost 0 bases, with 4 bases spanning the gap. The CDR3 spells CASSIGSSNQPQHF. The DNA for the CDR3 is TGTGCCAGTAGTATAGGCAGTAGCAATCAGCCCCAGCATTTT.

In its sample, this clone was seen once. The CDR3 bases are TGCGCCAGCAGCTTCGATAGCGGAATCAACTCCTACAATGAGCAGTTCTTC. Protein product: CASSFDSGINSYNEQFF. This sequence joins TRBV5-1 and TRBJ2-1; tentative D call: TRBD2 (6 bases). The CDR3 is made up of 17 amino acids. Germline V gene sequence: CDR1 SGHRS, CDR2 YFSETQ. The ends were cut back, 2 bases at V and 0 bases at J, with 15 bases in the middle. The full variable domain, completed using reference TRBV5-1 and TRBJ2-1, is KAGVTQTPRYLIKTRGQQVTLSCSPISGHRSVSWYQQTPGQGLQFLFEYFSETQRNKGNFPGRFSGRQFSNSRSEMNVSTLELGDSALYLCASSFDSGINSYNEQFFGPGTRLTVL.

This clone was recorded once. The V gene is TRBV18, the J gene TRBJ2-7; weak D call: TRBD2 (6 bases). The germline V gene has CDR1 KGHSH and CDR2 LQKENI. The V gene lost 6 bases and the J gene lost 3 bases, with 9 bases spanning the gap. The CDR3 runs 12 residues. CDR3 bases: TGTGCCAGCTCCCAGGAGGGCTACGAGCAGTACTTC. This gives the protein CASSQEGYEQYF.

V gene TRBV28 combines with J gene TRBJ2-6, with D possibly matching TRBD2 (7 bases). This CDR3 contains 16 residues. Germline values: CDR1 MDHEN, CDR2 SYDVKM. V was shortened by 5 bases and J by 2 bases, with 13 bases between the two germline ends. The CDR3 DNA reads TGTGCCAGCAGTCCTCCGGGGGGCCCTGGGGCCAACGTCCTGACTTTC. It encodes CASSPPGGPGANVLTF.

The V and J genes are TRBV7-6 and TRBJ1-2, with 7 bases aligning to TRBD1. The V gene end was trimmed by 1 base and the J gene end by 1 base; junction bases not matched to a gene: 3. The CDR3 has 15 residues. Germline CDR1 SGHVS, CDR2 FNYEAQ. The CDR3 nucleotides are TGTGCCAGCAGCTTAGGGACAGGAAATAACTATGGCTACACCTTC. As protein: CASSLGTGNNYGYTF.

The chain joins TRBV5-1 to TRBJ1-2; 9 bases agree with TRBD1. The V and J ends lost 0 bases and 4 bases, in that order; junction bases with no gene match: 7. Germline lookup yields CDR1 SGHRS and CDR2 YFSETQ. The CDR3 spans 16 residues. CDR3 loop: CASSLAAGTGLYGYTF. CDR3 coding DNA: TGCGCCAGCAGCTTGGCGGCCGGGACAGGGCTCTATGGCTACACCTTC.

The rearrangement uses TRBV5-1 and TRBJ1-5, with 9 nucleotides matching TRBD1. V lost 4 bases to trimming and J lost 1 base; unmatched junction nucleotides: 3. The CDR3 covers 15 residues. Per germline, CDR1 SGHRS and CDR2 YFSETQ. Here the CDR3 DNA reads TGCGCCAGCAGCCGGACAGGGGACAGCAATCAGCCCCAGCATTTT. Its protein product is CASSRTGDSNQPQHF.